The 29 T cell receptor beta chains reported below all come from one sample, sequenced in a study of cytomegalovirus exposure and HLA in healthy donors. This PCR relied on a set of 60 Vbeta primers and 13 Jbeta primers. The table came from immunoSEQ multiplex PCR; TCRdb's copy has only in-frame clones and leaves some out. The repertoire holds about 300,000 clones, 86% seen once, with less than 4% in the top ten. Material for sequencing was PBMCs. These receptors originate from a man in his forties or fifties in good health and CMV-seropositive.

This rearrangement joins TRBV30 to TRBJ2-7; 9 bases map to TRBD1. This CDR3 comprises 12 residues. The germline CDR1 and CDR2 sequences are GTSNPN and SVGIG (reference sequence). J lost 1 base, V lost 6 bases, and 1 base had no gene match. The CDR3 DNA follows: TGTGCCTGTGGGACAGGGTCCTACGAGCAGTACTTC. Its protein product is CACGTGSYEQYF.

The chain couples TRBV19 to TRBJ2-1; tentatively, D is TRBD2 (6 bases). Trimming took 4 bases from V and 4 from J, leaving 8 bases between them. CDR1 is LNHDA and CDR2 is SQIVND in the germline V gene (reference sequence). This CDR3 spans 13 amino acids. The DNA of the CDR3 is TGTGCCAGTAGTACGGGACTGTACAATGAGCAGTTCTTC. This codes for CASSTGLYNEQFF.

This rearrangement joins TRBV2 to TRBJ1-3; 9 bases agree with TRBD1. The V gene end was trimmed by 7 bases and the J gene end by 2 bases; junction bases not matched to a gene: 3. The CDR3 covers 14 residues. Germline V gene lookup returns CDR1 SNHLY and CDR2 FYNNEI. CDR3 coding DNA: TGTGCCAGCAATTGGGACAGGGCTGGAAACACCATATATTTT. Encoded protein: CASNWDRAGNTIYF.

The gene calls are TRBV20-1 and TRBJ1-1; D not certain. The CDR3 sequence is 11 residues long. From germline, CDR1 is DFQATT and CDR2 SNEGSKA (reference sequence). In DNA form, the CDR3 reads TGCTGCGAAAGCGGGGACACTGAAGCTTTCTTT. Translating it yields CCESGDTEAFF.

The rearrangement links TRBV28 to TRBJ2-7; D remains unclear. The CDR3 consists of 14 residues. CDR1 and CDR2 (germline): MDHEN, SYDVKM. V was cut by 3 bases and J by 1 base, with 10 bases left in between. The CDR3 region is CASSLPGRSYEQYF. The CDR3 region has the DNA TGTGCCAGCAGTTTGCCAGGCCGATCCTACGAGCAGTACTTC.

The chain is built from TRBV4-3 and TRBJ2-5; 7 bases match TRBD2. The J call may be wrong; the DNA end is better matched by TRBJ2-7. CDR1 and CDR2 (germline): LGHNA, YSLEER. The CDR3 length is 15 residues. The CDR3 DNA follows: TGCGCCAGCAGCCAAGGCTCTAGCGGAACCTACGAGCAGTACTTC. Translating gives CASSQGSSGTYEQYF.

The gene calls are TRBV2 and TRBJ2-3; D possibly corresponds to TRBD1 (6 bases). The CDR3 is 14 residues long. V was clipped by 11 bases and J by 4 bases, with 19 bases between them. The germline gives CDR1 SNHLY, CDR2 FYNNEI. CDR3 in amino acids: CAAHREEWADTQYF. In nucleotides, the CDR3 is TGTGCCGCACACAGGGAAGAATGGGCAGATACGCAGTATTTT.

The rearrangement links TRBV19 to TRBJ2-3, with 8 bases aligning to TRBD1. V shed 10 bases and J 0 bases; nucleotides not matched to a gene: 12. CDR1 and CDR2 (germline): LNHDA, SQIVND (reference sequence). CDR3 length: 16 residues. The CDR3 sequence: CATHMTGVISTDTQYF. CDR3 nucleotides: TGTGCCACTCATATGACAGGGGTAATTAGCACAGATACGCAGTATTTT.

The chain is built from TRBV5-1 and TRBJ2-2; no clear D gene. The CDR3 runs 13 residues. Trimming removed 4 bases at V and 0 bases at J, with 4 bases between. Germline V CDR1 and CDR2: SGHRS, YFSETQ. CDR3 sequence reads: CASSNTNTGELFF. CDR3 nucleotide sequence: TGCGCCAGCAGCAATACGAACACCGGGGAGCTGTTTTTT.

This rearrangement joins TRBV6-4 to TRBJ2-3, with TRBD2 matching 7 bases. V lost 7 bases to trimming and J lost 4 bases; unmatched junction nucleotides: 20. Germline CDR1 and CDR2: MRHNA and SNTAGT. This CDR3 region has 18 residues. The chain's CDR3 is CASTEALLLAISSDTQYF. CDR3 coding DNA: TGTGCCAGCACCGAAGCTTTGCTACTAGCGATCAGTTCAGATACGCAGTATTTT.

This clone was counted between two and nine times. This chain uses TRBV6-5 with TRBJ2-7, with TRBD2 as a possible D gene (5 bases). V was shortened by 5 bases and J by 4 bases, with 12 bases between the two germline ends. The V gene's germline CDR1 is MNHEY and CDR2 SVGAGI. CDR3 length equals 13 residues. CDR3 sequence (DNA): TGTGCCAGCAGTGCTTCAAGAGGGTACGAGCAGTACTTC. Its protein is CASSASRGYEQYF.

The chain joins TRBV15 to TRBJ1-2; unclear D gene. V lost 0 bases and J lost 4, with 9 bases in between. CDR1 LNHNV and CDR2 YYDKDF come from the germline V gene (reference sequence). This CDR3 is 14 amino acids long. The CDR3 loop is CATSREGKAYGYTF. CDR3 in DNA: TGTGCCACCAGCAGAGAGGGCAAGGCCTATGGCTACACCTTC.

This CDR3 is CSVGLAVQETQYF. CDR3 DNA sequence: TGCAGCGTGGGACTAGCGGTACAAGAGACCCAGTACTTC. The genes are TRBV29-1 and TRBJ2-5, with TRBD2 identical over 11 bases. The germline V gene encodes CDR1 SQVTM and CDR2 ANQGSEA. The CDR3 has 13 residues. V dropped 6 bases and J dropped 2; count of bases not matched to a gene: 2.

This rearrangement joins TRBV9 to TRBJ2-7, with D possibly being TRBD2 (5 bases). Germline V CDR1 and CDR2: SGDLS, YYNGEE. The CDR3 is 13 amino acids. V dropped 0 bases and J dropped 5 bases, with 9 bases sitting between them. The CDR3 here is CASSVDFGDEQYF. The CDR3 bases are TGTGCCAGCAGCGTAGATTTCGGGGACGAGCAGTACTTC.

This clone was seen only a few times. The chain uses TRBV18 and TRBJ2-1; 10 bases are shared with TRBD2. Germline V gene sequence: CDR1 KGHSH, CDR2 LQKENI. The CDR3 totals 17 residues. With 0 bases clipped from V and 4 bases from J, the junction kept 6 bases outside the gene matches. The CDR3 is CASSPPLSGREYNEQFF. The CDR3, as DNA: TGTGCCAGCTCACCACCGTTGAGCGGGAGGGAATACAATGAGCAGTTCTTC.

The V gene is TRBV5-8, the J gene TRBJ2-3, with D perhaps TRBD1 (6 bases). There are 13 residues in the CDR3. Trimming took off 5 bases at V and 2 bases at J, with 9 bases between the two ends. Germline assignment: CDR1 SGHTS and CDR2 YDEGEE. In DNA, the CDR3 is TGTGCCAGCAGGGGGGCCTTCACAGATACGCAGTATTTT. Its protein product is CASRGAFTDTQYF.

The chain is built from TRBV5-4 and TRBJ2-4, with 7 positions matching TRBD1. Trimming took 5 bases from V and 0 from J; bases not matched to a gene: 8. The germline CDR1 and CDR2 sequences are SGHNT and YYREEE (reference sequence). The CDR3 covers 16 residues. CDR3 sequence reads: CASSAPGQLAKNIQYF. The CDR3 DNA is TGTGCCAGCAGTGCACCGGGACAGCTAGCCAAAAACATTCAGTACTTC.

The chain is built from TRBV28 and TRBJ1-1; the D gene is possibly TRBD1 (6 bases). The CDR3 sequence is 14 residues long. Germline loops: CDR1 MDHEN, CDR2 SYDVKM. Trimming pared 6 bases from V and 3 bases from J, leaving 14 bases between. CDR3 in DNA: TGTGCCAGCAGGTCAGGGGCCATTTACACTGAAGCTTTCTTT. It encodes CASRSGAIYTEAFF.

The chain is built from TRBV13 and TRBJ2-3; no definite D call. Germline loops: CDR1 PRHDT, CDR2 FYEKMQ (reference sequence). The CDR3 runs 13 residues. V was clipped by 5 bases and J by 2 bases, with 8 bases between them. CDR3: CASSPRNTDTQYF. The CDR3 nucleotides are TGTGCCAGCAGCCCTAGAAACACAGATACGCAGTATTTT.

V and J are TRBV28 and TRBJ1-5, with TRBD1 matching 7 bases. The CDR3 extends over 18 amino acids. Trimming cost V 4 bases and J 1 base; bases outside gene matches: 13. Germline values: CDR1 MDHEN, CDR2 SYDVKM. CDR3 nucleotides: TGTGCCAGCAGTTGGGTACAGGGGACGCATCCCAGCAATCAGCCCCAGCATTTT. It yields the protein CASSWVQGTHPSNQPQHF.

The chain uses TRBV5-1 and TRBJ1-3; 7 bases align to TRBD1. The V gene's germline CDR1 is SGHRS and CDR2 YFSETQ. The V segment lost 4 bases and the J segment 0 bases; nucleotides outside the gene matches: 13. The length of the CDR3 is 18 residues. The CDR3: CASSVGQAHSLSGNTIYF. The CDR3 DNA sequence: TGCGCCAGCAGCGTTGGACAGGCCCACTCTCTCTCTGGAAACACCATATATTTT.

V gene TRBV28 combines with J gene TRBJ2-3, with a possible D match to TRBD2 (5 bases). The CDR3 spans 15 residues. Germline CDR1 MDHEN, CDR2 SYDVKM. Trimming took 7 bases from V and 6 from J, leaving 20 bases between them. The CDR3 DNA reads TGTGCCAGCAACCCCCGACTAACCTTGGGGGATACGCAGTATTTT. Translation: CASNPRLTLGDTQYF.

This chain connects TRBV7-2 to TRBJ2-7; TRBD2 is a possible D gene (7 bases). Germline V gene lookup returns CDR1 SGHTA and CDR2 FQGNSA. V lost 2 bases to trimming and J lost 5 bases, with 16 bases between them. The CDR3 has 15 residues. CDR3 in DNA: TGTGCCAGCAGCTTAAGAGGGGGAGGGCCCCACGAGCAGTACTTC. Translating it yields CASSLRGGGPHEQYF.

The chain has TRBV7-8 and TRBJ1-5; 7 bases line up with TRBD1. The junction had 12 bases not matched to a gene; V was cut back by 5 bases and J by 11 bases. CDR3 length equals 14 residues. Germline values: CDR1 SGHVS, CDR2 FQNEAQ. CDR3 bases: TGTGCCAGCAGCCCCGGGACAGTCCACATGGCCCAGCATTTT. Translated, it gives CASSPGTVHMAQHF.

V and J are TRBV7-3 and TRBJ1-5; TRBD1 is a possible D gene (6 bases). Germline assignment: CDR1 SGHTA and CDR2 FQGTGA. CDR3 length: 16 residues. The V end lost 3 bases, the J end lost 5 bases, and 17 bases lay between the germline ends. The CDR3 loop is CASSLWGQIRDQPQHF. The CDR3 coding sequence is TGTGCCAGCAGCTTGTGGGGGCAGATCCGGGATCAGCCCCAGCATTTT.

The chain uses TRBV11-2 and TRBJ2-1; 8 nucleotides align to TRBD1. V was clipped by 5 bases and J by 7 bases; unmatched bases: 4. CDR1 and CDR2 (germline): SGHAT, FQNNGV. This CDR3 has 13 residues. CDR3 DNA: TGTGCCAGCAGCCCGGACAGGGCAAATGAGCAGTTCTTC. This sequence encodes CASSPDRANEQFF.

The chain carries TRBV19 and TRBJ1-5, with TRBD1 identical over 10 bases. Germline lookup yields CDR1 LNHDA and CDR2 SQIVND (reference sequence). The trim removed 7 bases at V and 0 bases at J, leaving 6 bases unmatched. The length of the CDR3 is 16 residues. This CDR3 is CASTPGQGLSNQPQHF. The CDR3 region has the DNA TGTGCCAGTACACCGGGACAGGGGCTTAGCAATCAGCCCCAGCATTTT.

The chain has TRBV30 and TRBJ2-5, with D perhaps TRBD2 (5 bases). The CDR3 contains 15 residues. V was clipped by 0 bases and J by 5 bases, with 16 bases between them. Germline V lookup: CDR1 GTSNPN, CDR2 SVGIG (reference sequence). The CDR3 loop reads CAWSVVLEMGETQYF. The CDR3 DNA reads TGTGCCTGGAGTGTAGTACTAGAAATGGGGGAGACCCAGTACTTC.

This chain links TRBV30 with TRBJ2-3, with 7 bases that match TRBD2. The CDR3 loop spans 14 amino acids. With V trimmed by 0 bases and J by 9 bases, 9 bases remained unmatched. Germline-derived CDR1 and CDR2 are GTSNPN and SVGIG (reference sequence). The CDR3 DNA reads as TGTGCCTGGAGTGTACTCGCGGGGGAAGAGACGCAGTATTTT. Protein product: CAWSVLAGEETQYF.